This T cell receptor (beta chain) is from a study of T-cell reconstitution after alpha-beta-depleted transplantation in children. TCRbeta library construction was performed incorporating unique molecular identifiers. TCRdb independently ran MiXCR on the PCR reads; one entry per CDR3 protein. The sample carries about 360,000 distinct CDR3 sequences, 13% recorded once. This CDR3 region has 14 residues. Germline V gene sequence: CDR1 MGHDK, CDR2 SYGVNS. Trimming took off 2 bases at V and 8 bases at J, with 15 bases between the two ends. Many counts were recorded for this clonotype. The sample here was PBMCs, taken from the stem cell graft. The chain links TRBV25-1 to TRBJ1-2; D is uncertain. The sequence derives from a human donor who donated a stem cell graft to a child with Fanconi anemia. The CDR3 DNA reads as TGTGCCAGCAGTGAAGGGTCGGGTGGAAACGGCTACACCTTC. This translates into CASSEGSGGNGYTF.